These 24 T cell receptor beta chains came from one sample sequenced in a study of blood T cell repertoires in COVID-19. Only in-frame clones appear in the TCRdb table, and some are missing; sequencing was by immunoSEQ multiplex PCR. The top ten clones hold 2.5% to 3% of a sample with some 110,000 clones, around 79% of them seen once. Sequenced input: peripheral blood. The receptors derive from a man aged 50 or older with acute or convalescent COVID-19.

The gene calls are TRBV19 and TRBJ2-2, with a possible D match to TRBD2 (6 bases). Germline-derived CDR1 and CDR2 are LNHDA and SQIVND (reference sequence). CDR3 length: 17 residues. The V gene lost 3 bases and the J gene lost 4 bases, with 18 bases spanning the gap. The CDR3 DNA is TGTGCCAGTAGTATCTCGGGGGATATTGAGGGCACCGGGGAGCTGTTTTTT. This encodes CASSISGDIEGTGELFF. Looking up the rest from reference TRBV19 and TRBJ2-2 gives the full variable domain: DGGITQSPKYLFRKEGQNVTLSCEQNLNHDAMYWYRQDPGQGLRLIYYSQIVNDFQKGDIAEGYSVSREKKESFPLTVTSAQKNPTAFYLCASSISGDIEGTGELFFGEGSRLTVL.

This clone was seen a single time. The identical CDR3 is also encoded by other nucleotide sequences in the sample. The V call is TRBV5-1, the J call TRBJ2-2; D may be TRBD1 (5 bases). Germline CDR1 SGHRS, CDR2 YFSETQ. The CDR3 is 14 residues long. V dropped 4 bases and J dropped 1 base, with 8 bases sitting between them. CDR3 region: CASSPGQNTGELFF. CDR3 DNA: TGCGCCAGCAGCCCAGGACAGAACACCGGGGAGCTGTTTTTT.

This clone was picked up a small number of times. This chain's CDR3 is CASRAGHSYEQYF. Here the CDR3 DNA reads TGTGCCAGCAGGGCCGGACACTCCTACGAGCAGTACTTC. The chain carries TRBV2 and TRBJ2-7, with D possibly matching TRBD1 (5 bases). The germline V and J ends were trimmed by 6 bases and 0 bases, with 9 bases remaining between them. This CDR3 has 13 residues. Germline V lookup: CDR1 SNHLY, CDR2 FYNNEI.

This clone occurred a few times. The sample holds other DNA sequences that translate to the same CDR3. The CDR3 nucleotides are TGCGCCAGCAGCTCGGGACAGGCGAACTATGGCTACACCTTC. Translated: CASSSGQANYGYTF. V is TRBV5-1 and J is TRBJ1-2; TRBD1 aligns across 8 bases. The CDR3 covers 14 residues. CDR1 is SGHRS, CDR2 YFSETQ, per germline. V gave up 3 bases and J gave up 2 bases; unmatched junction bases: 3.

V usage is TRBV7-8 and J usage is TRBJ2-1; the match to TRBD1 covers 8 bases. CDR1 and CDR2 from the germline V gene are SGHVS and FQNEAQ. Losses at the gene ends were 4 bases for V and 3 bases for J; bases not matched to a gene: 14. The CDR3 has 18 residues. The CDR3 loop reads CASSSDRGDLKNYNEQFF. The DNA of the CDR3 is TGTGCCAGCAGCTCCGACAGGGGCGACCTGAAAAACTACAATGAGCAGTTCTTC.

The chain couples TRBV9 to TRBJ2-1; no clear D. CDR1 is SGDLS, CDR2 YYNGEE, per germline. V lost 2 bases and J lost 0, with 9 bases in between. This CDR3 contains 15 residues. The CDR3 DNA follows: TGTGCCAGCAGCGTCCGCGAGAGCTCCTACAATGAGCAGTTCTTC. Encoded protein: CASSVRESSYNEQFF.

This sequence joins TRBV15 and TRBJ2-1, with 9 positions matching TRBD2. The germline gives CDR1 LNHNV, CDR2 YYDKDF (reference sequence). Trimming took 0 bases from V and 9 from J; bases not matched to a gene: 6. The CDR3 spans 15 residues. For the CDR3, the DNA is TGTGCCACCAGCAGAGATCGGGCGGGAGGGCTTGAGCAGTTCTTC. Its protein product is CATSRDRAGGLEQFF.

This chain connects TRBV6-5 to TRBJ2-7; the D gene is possibly TRBD2 (5 bases). CDR3 size: 12 residues. Germline V gene data show CDR1 as MNHEY and CDR2 as SVGAGI. V lost 4 bases, J lost 3 bases, and 7 bases lay in between. CDR3: CASSWAGYEQYF. CDR3 nucleotides: TGTGCCAGCAGTTGGGCGGGCTACGAGCAGTACTTC.

This chain links TRBV7-9 with TRBJ2-2; TRBD1 matches at 10 bases. Germline CDR1 SEHNR, CDR2 FQNEAQ (reference sequence). The CDR3 covers 18 residues. J gave up 4 bases and V 0 bases, and 8 bases lay outside the gene matches. For the CDR3, the DNA is TGTGCCAGCAGCTTAGCGAGGGGACAGGGGTTCGGCACCGGGGAGCTGTTTTTT. As protein: CASSLARGQGFGTGELFF.

The chain carries TRBV10-3 and TRBJ1-3; no definite D call. The CDR3 contains 15 residues. V dropped 1 base and J dropped 0 bases, with 7 bases sitting between them. Germline-derived CDR1 and CDR2 are ENHRY and SYGVKD. The CDR3 region has the DNA TGTGCCATCAGTGAGTTGGCAGGCTCTGGAAACACCATATATTTT. This translates into CAISELAGSGNTIYF.

The chain carries TRBV7-9 and TRBJ1-2; 12 bases map to TRBD1. The V segment lost 8 bases and the J segment 7 bases; nucleotides outside the gene matches: 5. The germline V gene encodes CDR1 SEHNR and CDR2 FQNEAQ (reference sequence). This CDR3 is built from 13 residues. The chain's CDR3 is CASAGQGAAGYTF. The CDR3 region has the DNA TGTGCCAGCGCGGGACAGGGGGCCGCTGGCTACACCTTC.

The rearrangement links TRBV6-5 to TRBJ2-7, with 8 bases matching TRBD1. Trimming at V came to 7 bases and at J to 3 bases, leaving 2 bases not matched to a gene. Germline-derived CDR1 and CDR2 are MNHEY and SVGAGI. The CDR3 is made up of 12 amino acids. DNA of the CDR3: TGTGCCAGCACGGGACAGGACTACGAGCAGTACTTC. The encoded protein is CASTGQDYEQYF.

This clone was seen just once. The J gene is TRBJ2-5, the V gene TRBV7-2; 7 positions agree with TRBD2. J lost 2 bases, V lost 5 bases, and 2 bases had no gene match. The V gene's germline CDR1 is SGHTA and CDR2 FQGNSA. The CDR3 covers 13 residues. The CDR3 sequence is CASSQGLQETQYF. DNA for the CDR3: TGTGCCAGCAGCCAGGGACTACAAGAGACCCAGTACTTC.

Only one count was recorded for this clone. The CDR3 nucleotides read TGTGCCAGCAGCTTAGCGTGGACAGCCGACAACTCTGGGGCCAACGTCCTGACTTTC. It is translated as CASSLAWTADNSGANVLTF. The chain joins TRBV7-6 to TRBJ2-6; a possible D gene is TRBD1 (6 bases). Trimming shortened V by 0 bases and J by 0 bases, and 15 bases separated the two germline ends. This CDR3 spans 19 amino acids. The germline V gene has CDR1 SGHVS and CDR2 FNYEAQ.

The chain combines TRBV2 with TRBJ1-5, with D possibly being TRBD1 (6 bases). CDR3 size: 15 residues. CDR1 is SNHLY, CDR2 FYNNEI, per germline. With 3 bases removed from V and 3 bases from J, the gap between germline ends came to 12 bases. The CDR3 nucleotides are TGTGCCAGCAGTGATGAGGGGGACATCAATCAGCCCCAGCATTTT. It is translated as CASSDEGDINQPQHF.

The rearrangement uses TRBV20-1 and TRBJ2-6, with 11 bases lining up with TRBD2. Germline loops: CDR1 DFQATT, CDR2 SNEGSKA (reference sequence). Trimming took 5 bases from V and 0 from J; bases not matched to a gene: 6. The CDR3 sequence is 17 residues long. Written as DNA, the CDR3 is TGCAGTGCTGGTGGGACTAGCGGTACCTCTGGGGCCAACGTCCTGACTTTC. Translated, it gives CSAGGTSGTSGANVLTF.

In DNA, the CDR3 is TGTGCCAGCAGCCAAGAGAGAGAGCAGTACTTC. It encodes CASSQEREQYF. V and J are TRBV3-1 (or the pseudogene TRBV3-2) and TRBJ2-7; D call uncertain. Germline lookup yields CDR1 LGHDT and CDR2 YNNKEL (reference sequence). CDR3 size: 11 residues. Deletions cut 0 bases from V and 7 bases from J, with 4 bases between.

The chain carries TRBV13 and TRBJ2-7; TRBD2 might be the D (6 bases). CDR3 length: 15 amino acids. Trimming left V 4 bases short and J 6 bases short, with 19 bases between. Germline CDR1 PRHDT, CDR2 FYEKMQ (reference sequence). The CDR3 region has the DNA TGTGCCAGCAGCTCACTTCTGGAGGGAGGCACCGAGCAGTACTTC. It is translated as CASSSLLEGGTEQYF. Together with reference TRBV13 and TRBJ2-7, the CDR3 gives the full variable domain: AAGVIQSPRHLIKEKRETATLKCYPIPRHDTVYWYQQGPGQDPQFLISFYEKMQSDKGSIPDRFSAQQFSDYHSELNMSSLELGDSALYFCASSSLLEGGTEQYFGPGTRLTVT.

The chain uses TRBV7-7 and TRBJ2-5; 9 bases are shared with TRBD2. V was clipped by 0 bases and J by 5 bases; unmatched bases: 4. This CDR3 comprises 15 residues. CDR1 and CDR2 from the germline V gene are SSHAT and FNYEAQ (reference sequence). CDR3 DNA sequence: TGTGCCAGCAGCTTAGCGCGGGGGGGCCCCGAGACCCAGTACTTC. Its translation: CASSLARGGPETQYF.

The gene calls are TRBV5-1 and TRBJ2-6; weak D call: TRBD1 (5 bases). Germline CDR1 reads SGHRS; CDR2 reads YFSETQ. V was pared by 6 bases and J by 0 bases, with 10 bases between. This CDR3 has 15 residues. The CDR3, as DNA: TGCGCCAGCACCCCTCAGGGCTCTGGGGCCAACGTCCTGACTTTC. Translation: CASTPQGSGANVLTF.

The V and J genes are TRBV5-1 and TRBJ2-7; weak D call: TRBD2 (5 bases). Looked up from germline, CDR1 is SGHRS and CDR2 is YFSETQ. V shed 1 base and J shed 2 bases, with 10 bases lying between them. The CDR3 covers 14 residues. The DNA of the CDR3 is TGCGCCAGCAGCTTGCGGGATTGGCCCTACGAGCAGTACTTC. It specifies CASSLRDWPYEQYF.

This sequence joins TRBV18 and TRBJ1-2; 10 bases agree with TRBD1. The ends lost 5 bases at V and 2 bases at J; junction bases unmatched: 2. Germline V CDR1 and CDR2: KGHSH, LQKENI. CDR3 length: 14 residues. CDR3 sequence: CASSGDRGNYGYTF. Here the CDR3 DNA reads TGTGCCAGCTCAGGGGACAGGGGAAACTATGGCTACACCTTC.

The chain couples TRBV7-9 to TRBJ1-1; 8 bases match TRBD1. CDR1 is SEHNR and CDR2 is FQNEAQ in the germline V gene (reference sequence). The CDR3 has 16 residues. Losses at the gene ends were 5 bases for V and 0 bases for J; bases not matched to a gene: 8. CDR3 in DNA: TGTGCCAGCAGCGGTCGGACAGGGCCCCTGAACACTGAAGCTTTCTTT. Protein: CASSGRTGPLNTEAFF.

The V gene is TRBV6-5, the J gene TRBJ1-4; TRBD1 matches at 7 bases. CDR3 length: 16 amino acids. Germline values: CDR1 MNHEY, CDR2 SVGAGI. V lost 0 bases to trimming and J lost 2 bases; unmatched junction nucleotides: 3. Here the CDR3 reads CASSYSGQATNEKLFF. Written as DNA, the CDR3 is TGTGCCAGCAGTTACTCCGGACAGGCCACTAATGAAAAACTGTTTTTT.